This T cell receptor (beta chain) was identified in a study of CD4 T cells in relation to SARS-CoV-2 and coronaviruses. Study summary: Negative control cultures got HIV-1 Nef peptides or no peptide.

Worth noting for this clone: Its antigen is unidentified.

The germline V gene encodes CDR1 GTSNPN and CDR2 SVGIG (reference sequence). V was trimmed by 2 bases and J by 3 bases, leaving 8 bases between them. This CDR3 contains 12 residues. This table comes from immunoSEQ multiplex PCR, and its TCRdb copy is limited to in-frame clones, with some not included. Here the sample spans about 24,000 clones, about 73% being singletons. The study's findings and limits: Compared with monoreactive clones, crossreactive clones showed significantly weaker SARS-CoV-2 expansion.

CD4+ T cells from unexposed donors were obtained before the COVID-19 pandemic (2011-2018). Isolation of CD4+ T cells took place after approximately 11 days in culture. Cells permitting, SARS-CoV-2 S/N and four cold-coronavirus spikes were tested on unexposed-donor CD4+ T cells. The rearrangement joins TRBV30 to TRBJ2-7; D perhaps matches TRBD2 (6 bases). This sequence originates from a human donor in good health. Sequenced: CD4+ T cells from PBMCs, cultured in vitro. The CDR3 sequence: CAWSRGIYEQYF. CDR3 DNA sequence: TGTGCCTGGAGTCGGGGGATCTACGAGCAGTACTTC.